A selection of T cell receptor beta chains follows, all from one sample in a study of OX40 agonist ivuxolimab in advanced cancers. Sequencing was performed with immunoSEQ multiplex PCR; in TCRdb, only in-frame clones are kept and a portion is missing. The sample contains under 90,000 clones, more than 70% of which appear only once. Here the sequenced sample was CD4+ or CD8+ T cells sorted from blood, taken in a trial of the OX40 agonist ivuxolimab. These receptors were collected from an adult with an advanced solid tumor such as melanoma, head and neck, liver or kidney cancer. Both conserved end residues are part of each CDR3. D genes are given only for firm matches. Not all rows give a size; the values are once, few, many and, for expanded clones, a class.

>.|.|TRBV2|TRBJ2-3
CASSEQVPPDTQYF
TGTGCCAGCAGTGAGCAGGTACCCCCAGATACGCAGTATTTT
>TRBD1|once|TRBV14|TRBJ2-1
CASSQLSRGLYNEQFF
TGTGCCAGCAGCCAATTGTCCAGGGGGCTTTACAATGAGCAGTTCTTC
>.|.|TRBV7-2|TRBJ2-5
CASSFGRERGETQYF
TGTGCCAGCAGCTTCGGGCGGGAAAGGGGAGAGACCCAGTACTTC
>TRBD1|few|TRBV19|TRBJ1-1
CASSRGTGGSGHTEAFF
TGTGCCAGTAGTAGGGGGACAGGGGGCTCGGGGCACACTGAAGCTTTCTTT
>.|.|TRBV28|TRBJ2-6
CASSLYGANVLTF
TGTGCCAGCAGTTTATACGGGGCCAACGTCCTGACTTTC
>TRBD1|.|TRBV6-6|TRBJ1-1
CASSYSSGGIEAFF
TGTGCCAGCAGTTACAGTTCAGGGGGGATTGAAGCTTTCTTT
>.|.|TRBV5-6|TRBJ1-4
CASSLDGLTNEKLFF
TGTGCCAGCAGCTTGGATGGGTTAACTAATGAAAAACTGTTTTTT
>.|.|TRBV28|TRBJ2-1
CASCQTPLDEQFF
TGTGCCAGCTGCCAGACACCCCTGGACGAGCAGTTCTTC
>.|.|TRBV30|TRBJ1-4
CAWSGPPLREKLFF
TGTGCCTGGAGTGGCCCCCCACTTAGGGAAAAACTGTTTTTT
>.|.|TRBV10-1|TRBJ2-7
CASRTGGYEQYF
TGCGCCAGCAGGACTGGAGGGTACGAGCAGTACTTC
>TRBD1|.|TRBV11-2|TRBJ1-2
CASSPDRGQYYGYTF
TGTGCCAGCAGCCCGGACAGGGGGCAATACTATGGCTACACCTTC
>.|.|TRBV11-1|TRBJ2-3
CASSWGRRTDTQYF
TGTGCCAGCAGCTGGGGACGACGCACAGATACGCAGTATTTT
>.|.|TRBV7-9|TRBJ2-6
CASSLRASGANVLTF
TGTGCCAGCAGCCTCAGGGCCTCTGGGGCCAACGTCCTGACTTTC
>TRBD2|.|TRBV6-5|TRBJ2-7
CASSSTSGGSHEQYF
TGTGCCAGCAGCTCGACTAGCGGGGGGTCCCACGAGCAGTACTTC
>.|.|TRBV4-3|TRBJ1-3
CASSLSTGSQGNTIYF
TGCGCCAGCAGCCTTTCGACGGGCTCTCAAGGAAACACCATATATTTT
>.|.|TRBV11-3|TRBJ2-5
CASSLGLKGTQYF
TGTGCCAGCAGCTTAGGTCTGAAAGGGACCCAGTACTTC
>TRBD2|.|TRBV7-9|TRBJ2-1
CASSLRSSGGIVPYNEQFF
TGTGCCAGCAGCTTACGGTCTAGCGGGGGGATCGTTCCCTACAATGAGCAGTTCTTC
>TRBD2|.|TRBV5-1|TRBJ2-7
CASSLASGDTYEQYF
TGCGCCAGCAGCTTGGCTAGCGGGGATACCTACGAGCAGTACTTC
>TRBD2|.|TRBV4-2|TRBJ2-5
CASSQEGTTRYQETQYF
TGTGCCAGCAGCCAAGAAGGGACTACTAGGTACCAAGAGACCCAGTACTTC
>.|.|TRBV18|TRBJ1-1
CASSPGENTEAFF
TGTGCCAGCTCACCAGGAGAGAACACTGAAGCTTTCTTT
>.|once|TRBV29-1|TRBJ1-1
CSVEDQPGINAEAFF
TGCAGCGTTGAAGATCAACCAGGGATTAACGCTGAAGCTTTCTTT
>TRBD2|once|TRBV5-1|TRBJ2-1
CASNLFPLAGGSYNEQFF
TGCGCCAGCAACCTATTCCCTTTAGCGGGAGGCTCCTACAATGAGCAGTTCTTC
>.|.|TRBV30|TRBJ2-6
CAARRAGANVLTF
TGTGCTGCGAGGAGAGCTGGGGCCAACGTCCTGACTTTC
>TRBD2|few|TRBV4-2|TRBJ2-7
CASSGLAGGSDEQYF
TGTGCCAGCAGCGGACTAGCGGGAGGTTCGGACGAGCAGTACTTC
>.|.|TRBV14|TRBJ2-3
CASSLPGPQFTDTQYF
TGTGCCAGCAGCTTACCGGGGCCCCAGTTCACAGATACGCAGTATTTT
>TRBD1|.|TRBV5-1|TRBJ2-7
CASSLVLDRGDYEQYF
TGCGCCAGCAGCTTGGTCCTGGACAGGGGAGACTACGAGCAGTACTTC
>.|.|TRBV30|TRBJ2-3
CAWSIGGPEDTQYF
TGTGCCTGGAGTATAGGGGGGCCTGAAGATACGCAGTATTTT
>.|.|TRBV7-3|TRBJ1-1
CASSLQGNTEAFF
TGTGCCAGCAGCTTGCAGGGGAACACTGAAGCTTTCTTT
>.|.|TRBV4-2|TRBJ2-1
CASSQEGAGGEQFF
TGTGCCAGCAGCCAAGAGGGGGCTGGAGGTGAGCAGTTCTTC
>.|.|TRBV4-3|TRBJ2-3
CASSQAGGGGTDTQYF
TGCGCCAGCAGCCAAGCCGGCGGGGGCGGCACAGATACGCAGTATTTT
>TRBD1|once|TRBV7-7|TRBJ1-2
CASSLVGTGWDYGYTF
TGTGCCAGCAGCTTAGTCGGGACAGGATGGGACTATGGCTACACCTTC
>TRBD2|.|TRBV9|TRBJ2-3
CASSATSGSTDTQYF
TGTGCCAGCAGCGCCACTAGCGGTAGCACAGATACGCAGTATTTT
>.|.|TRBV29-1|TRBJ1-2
CSVEGTLGGYGYTF
TGCAGCGTTGAGGGGACATTAGGGGGTTATGGCTACACCTTC
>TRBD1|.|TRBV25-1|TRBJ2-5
CASRDRGLETQYF
TGTGCCAGCAGAGACAGGGGGCTAGAGACCCAGTACTTC
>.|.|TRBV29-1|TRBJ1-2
CSVVRTYGYTF
TGCAGCGTTGTTCGCACCTATGGCTACACCTTC
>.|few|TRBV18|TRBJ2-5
CASSHPSSGGETQYF
TGTGCCAGCTCACACCCGAGTTCCGGGGGAGAGACCCAGTACTTC
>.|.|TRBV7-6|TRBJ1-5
CASSPTQDIPFSPQHF
TGTGCCAGCAGCCCCACCCAGGACATTCCTTTCTCGCCCCAGCATTTT
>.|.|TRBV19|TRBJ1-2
CASTTSPLRPNYGYTF
TGTGCCAGTACCACGAGCCCCTTAAGGCCTAACTATGGCTACACCTTC
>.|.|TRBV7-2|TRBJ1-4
CASSLQTTNEKLFF
TGTGCCAGCAGCTTACAGACAACTAATGAAAAACTGTTTTTT
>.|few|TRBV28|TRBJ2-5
CASSFRETQYF
TGTGCCAGCAGTTTCCGAGAGACCCAGTACTTC